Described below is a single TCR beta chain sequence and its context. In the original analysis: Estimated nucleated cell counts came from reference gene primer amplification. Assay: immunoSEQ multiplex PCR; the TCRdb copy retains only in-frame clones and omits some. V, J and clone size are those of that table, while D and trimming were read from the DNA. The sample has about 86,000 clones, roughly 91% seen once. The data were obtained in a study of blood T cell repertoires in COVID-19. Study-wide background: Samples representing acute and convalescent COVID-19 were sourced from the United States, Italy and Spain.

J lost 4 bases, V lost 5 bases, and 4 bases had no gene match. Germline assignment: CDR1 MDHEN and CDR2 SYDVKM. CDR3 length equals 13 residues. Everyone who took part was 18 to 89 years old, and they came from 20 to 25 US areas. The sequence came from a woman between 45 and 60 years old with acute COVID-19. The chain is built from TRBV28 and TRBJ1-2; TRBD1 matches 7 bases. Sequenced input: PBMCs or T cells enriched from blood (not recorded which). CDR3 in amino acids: CASSPTGSYGYTF. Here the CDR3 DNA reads TGTGCCAGCAGTCCGACAGGGAGCTATGGCTACACCTTC.